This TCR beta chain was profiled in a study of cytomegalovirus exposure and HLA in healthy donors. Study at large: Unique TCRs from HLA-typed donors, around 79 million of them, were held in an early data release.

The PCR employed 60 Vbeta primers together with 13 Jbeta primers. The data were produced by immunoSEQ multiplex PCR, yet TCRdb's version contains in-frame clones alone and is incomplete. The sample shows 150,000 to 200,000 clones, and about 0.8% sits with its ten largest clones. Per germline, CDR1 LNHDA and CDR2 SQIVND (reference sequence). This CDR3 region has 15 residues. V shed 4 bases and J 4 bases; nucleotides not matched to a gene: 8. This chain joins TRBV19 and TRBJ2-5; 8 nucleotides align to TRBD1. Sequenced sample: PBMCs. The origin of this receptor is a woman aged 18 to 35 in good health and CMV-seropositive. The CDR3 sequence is CASSTWTGLGETQYF. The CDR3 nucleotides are TGTGCCAGTAGTACCTGGACAGGGCTCGGAGAGACCCAGTACTTC.